The 8 T cell receptor beta chains below were found in one sample sequenced in a study of shared clonotypes between healthy human individuals. TCRdb's copy holds only in-frame clones and misses some; the assay was immunoSEQ multiplex PCR. Found here are around 300,000 clones, around 87% of them singletons; the top ten hold 16%. Sequenced material: memory CD8+ T cells sorted from blood. Subset: CD45RO+ cells pooled with CCR7-negative TemRA cells. The receptors stem from a man younger than 30 in good health.

The chain combines TRBV7-6 with TRBJ2-7; 10 nucleotides agree with TRBD1. After removal of 5 bases from V and 6 bases from J, the junction contained 4 bases not matched to a gene. Looked up from germline, CDR1 is SGHVS and CDR2 is FNYEAQ. CDR3 length: 13 residues. The CDR3 DNA is TGTGCCAGCAGCGACAGGGGGCTTTCCGAGCAGTACTTC. It translates to CASSDRGLSEQYF.

CDR3 DNA sequence: TGCGCCAGCAGCCAAGGACTAGCGGGGCCGTTCTACGAGCAGTACTTC. This sequence encodes CASSQGLAGPFYEQYF. J is TRBJ2-7 and V is TRBV4-1, with TRBD2 identical over 11 bases. There are 16 residues in the CDR3. J gave up 3 bases and V 1 base, and 5 bases lay outside the gene matches. Germline V lookup: CDR1 MGHRA, CDR2 YSYEKL.

The chain links TRBV10-2 to TRBJ2-7; D might be TRBD1 (5 bases). The CDR3 runs 14 residues. Germline CDR1 WSHSY, CDR2 SAAADI. Between the trimmed V and J ends, which lost 5 bases and 0 bases, there was a span of 11 bases. The CDR3 sequence is CASSPRGDSYEQYF. The DNA for the CDR3 is TGCGCCAGCAGTCCAAGGGGTGACTCCTACGAGCAGTACTTC.

This clone came up many times. This sequence joins TRBV7-8 and TRBJ2-7; D perhaps matches TRBD2 (5 bases). Germline assignment: CDR1 SGHVS and CDR2 FQNEAQ. The length of the CDR3 is 13 residues. V shed 4 bases and J shed 0 bases, with 7 bases lying between them. CDR3 in DNA: TGTGCCAGCAGCTATACTAGCTCCTACGAGCAGTACTTC. Translated: CASSYTSSYEQYF.

The chain joins TRBV28 to TRBJ2-7, with 7 positions matching TRBD2. The CDR3 runs to 14 residues. Germline V lookup: CDR1 MDHEN, CDR2 SYDVKM. The junction had 8 bases not matched to a gene; V was cut back by 7 bases and J by 2 bases. The CDR3 nucleotides are TGTGCCAGCAACCAAATCGGGGGGACCTACGAGCAGTACTTC. Protein sequence: CASNQIGGTYEQYF. The full variable domain, rest sourced from reference TRBV28 and TRBJ2-7, is DVKVTQSSRYLVKRTGEKVFLECVQDMDHENMFWYRQDPGLGLRLIYFSYDVKMKEKGDIPEGYSVSREKKERFSLILESASTNQTSMYLCASNQIGGTYEQYFGPGTRLTVT.

V is TRBV20-1 and J is TRBJ1-2, with D hard to call. The CDR3 extends over 10 amino acids. V lost 5 bases, J lost 6 bases, and 7 bases lay in between. Germline V gene lookup returns CDR1 DFQATT and CDR2 SNEGSKA (reference sequence). The CDR3 protein is CSAGVDGYTF. As DNA, the CDR3 is TGCAGTGCTGGAGTGGATGGCTACACCTTC.

The chain joins TRBV5-1 to TRBJ2-4, with unresolved D. CDR1 is SGHRS and CDR2 is YFSETQ in the germline V gene. The CDR3 has 15 residues. The V and J ends lost 0 bases and 3 bases respectively, with 10 bases between them. The CDR3 is CASSLEARFKNIQYF. DNA of the CDR3: TGCGCCAGCAGCTTGGAAGCCAGGTTCAAAAACATTCAGTACTTC.

The CDR3 loop reads CASSYSNSENLEQYF. The CDR3 DNA follows: TGTGCCAGCAGTTACTCTAACAGCGAGAACCTCGAGCAGTACTTC. The rearrangement links TRBV6-5 to TRBJ2-7; D unclear. V was trimmed by 0 bases and J by 6 bases, leaving 15 bases between them. Germline CDR1 and CDR2: MNHEY and SVGAGI. CDR3 length: 15 residues.